A single sample is the source of the 5 T cell receptor beta chains below, sequenced in a study of STAT3 mutations in large granular lymphocyte leukemia. Their antigens remain unidentified. Regarding the study as a whole: In T-cell large granular lymphocyte leukemia, about half of patients showed multiple immunodominant subclonotypes.

Produced via immunoSEQ multiplex PCR; TCRdb's table is partial and in-frame only. The table shows 20,000 or so clones, with roughly 90% occurring only once. Source material: peripheral blood mononuclear cells. Receptors originate from a man aged 55 to 69 with T-cell large granular lymphocyte leukemia. Some clones in this sample may be carry-over from other donors' samples.

CDR3 amino acids: CASSSVGQGVGAFF. The CDR3 bases are TGTGCCAGCAGTTCAGTTGGACAGGGGGTCGGAGCTTTCTTT. The chain recombines TRBV28 with TRBJ1-1; 10 nucleotides align to TRBD1. V was pared by 4 bases and J by 10 bases, with 9 bases of the junction left unmatched. CDR1 and CDR2 from the germline V gene are MDHEN and SYDVKM. CDR3 length: 14 amino acids.

This chain links TRBV25-1 with TRBJ2-3; D is unresolved. Germline lookup yields CDR1 MGHDK and CDR2 SYGVNS. V was shortened by 8 bases and J by 1 base, with 7 bases between the two germline ends. There are 12 residues in the CDR3. CDR3 sequence: CASHSGTDTQYF. The CDR3, as DNA: TGTGCCAGCCATTCCGGCACAGATACGCAGTATTTT.

This sequence joins TRBV5-4 and TRBJ1-5; 10 positions agree with TRBD1. CDR1 SGHNT and CDR2 YYREEE come from the germline V gene (reference sequence). V was pared by 2 bases and J by 5 bases, with 1 base of the junction left unmatched. The CDR3 runs to 14 residues. In DNA, the CDR3 is TGTGCCAGCAGCTTAGGGACAGGGGATCAGCCCCAGCATTTT. This sequence encodes CASSLGTGDQPQHF.

The rearrangement uses TRBV4-1 and TRBJ2-1, with TRBD2 identical over 11 bases. Losses at the gene ends were 2 bases for V and 0 bases for J; bases not matched to a gene: 6. Germline values: CDR1 MGHRA, CDR2 YSYEKL. This CDR3 is built from 18 residues. The DNA of the CDR3 is TGCGCCAGCAGCCAAACTGGGACTAGCGGAAGCTCCTACAATGAGCAGTTCTTC. Residues: CASSQTGTSGSSYNEQFF.

J is TRBJ1-2 and V is TRBV19; possibly TRBD1 for D (5 bases). The germline gives CDR1 LNHDA, CDR2 SQIVND (reference sequence). The CDR3 spans 12 residues. V lost 3 bases, J lost 7 bases, and 9 bases lay in between. CDR3 protein: CASSIQGRGYTF. The DNA of the CDR3 is TGTGCCAGTAGTATCCAGGGACGTGGCTACACCTTC.